Sequencing of this T cell receptor (beta chain) was carried out in a study of CD4 and CD8 cells across lung adenocarcinoma regions. The patients had localized lung adenocarcinoma, a non-small cell subtype. CDR1 and CDR2 (germline): SGHVS, FQNEAQ. The V and J ends lost 5 bases and 5 bases, in that order; junction bases with no gene match: 10. The CDR3 consists of 16 residues. TCRdb recomputed calls from the PCR reads with MiXCR, one row per CDR3 protein. The repertoire includes about 11,000 distinct CDR3 sequences, less than 70% of them detected once, and 88% sits in the top ten. The sequencing sample was made of CD8+ T cells from the margin of a lung tumor. This receptor was identified in a male donor with lung adenocarcinoma. The CD4 and CD8 labels of this study may be unreliable. The rearrangement links TRBV7-8 to TRBJ2-2, with 8 bases matching TRBD2. The CDR3 protein is CASSPLGLGGTGELFF. CDR3 DNA: TGTGCCAGCAGCCCACTGGGACTAGGAGGGACCGGGGAGCTGTTTTTT.